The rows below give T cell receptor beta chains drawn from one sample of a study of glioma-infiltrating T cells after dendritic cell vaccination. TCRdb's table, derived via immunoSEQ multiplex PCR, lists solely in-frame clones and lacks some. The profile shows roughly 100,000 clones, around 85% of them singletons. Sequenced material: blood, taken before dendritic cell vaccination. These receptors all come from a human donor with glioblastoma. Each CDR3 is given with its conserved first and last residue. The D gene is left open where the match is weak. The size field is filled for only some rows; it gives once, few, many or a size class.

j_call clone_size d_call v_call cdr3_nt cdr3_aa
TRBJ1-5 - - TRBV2 TGTGCCAGCAGTGAAACACGGGGGCGGGGGCAGCAGCATTTT CASSETRGRGQQHF
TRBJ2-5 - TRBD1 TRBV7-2 TGTGCCAGCAGCCCGACGCCGGGACAGGTTGAAGAGACCCAGTACTTC CASSPTPGQVEETQYF
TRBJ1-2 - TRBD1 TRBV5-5 TGTGCCAGCAGCTACGGACAGGGCGGGGGCTACACCTTC CASSYGQGGGYTF
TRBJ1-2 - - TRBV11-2 TGTGCCAGCAGCTCGCGGACAGAAAACTATGGCTACACCTTC CASSSRTENYGYTF
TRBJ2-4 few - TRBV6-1 TGTGCCAGCAGTGAGTCTGGGGCGGACAAAAACATTCAGTACTTC CASSESGADKNIQYF
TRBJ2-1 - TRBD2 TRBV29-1 TGCAGCGTTGAGAAGTTGGGACTAGCAGATGAGCAGTTCTTC CSVEKLGLADEQFF
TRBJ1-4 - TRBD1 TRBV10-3 TGTGCCATCAGTGGACAGGGACGCAATGAAAAACTGTTTTTT CAISGQGRNEKLFF
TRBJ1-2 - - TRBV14 TGTGCCAGCAGCCAAGGGCAGGGCGCGGGCTACACCTTC CASSQGQGAGYTF
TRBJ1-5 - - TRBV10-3 TGTGCCATCAGTGAGTCGAAGCTTAGCAATCAGCCCCAGCATTTT CAISESKLSNQPQHF
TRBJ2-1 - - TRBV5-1 TGCGCCAGCAGCTCTCAGGGTGTAAGGTACAATGAGCAGTTCTTC CASSSQGVRYNEQFF
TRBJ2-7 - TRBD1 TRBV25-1 TGTGCCAGCAGTGAAGCCGGGACAGGGGGTCACGAGCAGTACTTC CASSEAGTGGHEQYF
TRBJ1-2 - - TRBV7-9 TGTGCCAGCAGCCCCGGTCTTTATAGCTACACCTTC CASSPGLYSYTF
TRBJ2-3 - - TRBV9 TGTGCCAGCAGCGTAGGTGCCCAGGACACAGATACGCAGTATTTT CASSVGAQDTDTQYF
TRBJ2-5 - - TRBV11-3 TGTGCCAGCAGCTTAGGGCTAGTTCGGGAGACCCAGTACTTC CASSLGLVRETQYF
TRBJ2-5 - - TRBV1 TGCACCAGCAGCCCCATATCCCTTGGGCGGGGGAAGACCCAGTACTTC CTSSPISLGRGKTQYF
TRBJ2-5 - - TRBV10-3 TGTGCCATCAGTGTGGGAGACAAGTCCGGGGCCCAGTACTTC CAISVGDKSGAQYF
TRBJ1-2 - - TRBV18 TGTGCCAGCTCACCCAGTAAGGGACATGGCTATGGCTACACCTTC CASSPSKGHGYGYTF
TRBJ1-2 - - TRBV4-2 TGTGCCAGCAGTCGTAGACAGAACGACTATGGCTACACCTTC CASSRRQNDYGYTF
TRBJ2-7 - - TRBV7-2 TGTGCCAGCAGTACATACAGCTCCTACGAGCAGTACTTC CASSTYSSYEQYF
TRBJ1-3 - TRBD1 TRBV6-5 TGTGCCAGCACCGACCGGGACAGGGGAGAAAACGCCATATATTTT CASTDRDRGENAIYF
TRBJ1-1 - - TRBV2 TGTGCCAGCAGTGACAGGGGCCCGAACACTGAAGCTTTCTTT CASSDRGPNTEAFF
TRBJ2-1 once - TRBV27 TGTGCCAGCAGTTTACCCAAGCCTAATGAGCAGTTCTTC CASSLPKPNEQFF
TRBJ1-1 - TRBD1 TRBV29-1 TGCAGCGTTGAAGCAGGGGGCACTGAAGCTTTCTTT CSVEAGGTEAFF